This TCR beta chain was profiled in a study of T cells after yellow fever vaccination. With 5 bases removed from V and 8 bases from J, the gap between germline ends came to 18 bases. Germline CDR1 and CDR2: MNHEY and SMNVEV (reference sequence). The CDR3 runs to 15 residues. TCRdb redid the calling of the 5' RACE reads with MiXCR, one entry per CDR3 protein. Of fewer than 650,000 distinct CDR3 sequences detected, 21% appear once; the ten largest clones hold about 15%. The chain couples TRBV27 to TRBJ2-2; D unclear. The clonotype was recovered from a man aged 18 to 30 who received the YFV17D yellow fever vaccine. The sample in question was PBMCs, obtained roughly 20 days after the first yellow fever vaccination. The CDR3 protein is CASSPDRHRRGELFF. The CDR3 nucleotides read TGTGCCAGCAGTCCCGATCGACACCGTCGGGGGGAGCTGTTTTTT.